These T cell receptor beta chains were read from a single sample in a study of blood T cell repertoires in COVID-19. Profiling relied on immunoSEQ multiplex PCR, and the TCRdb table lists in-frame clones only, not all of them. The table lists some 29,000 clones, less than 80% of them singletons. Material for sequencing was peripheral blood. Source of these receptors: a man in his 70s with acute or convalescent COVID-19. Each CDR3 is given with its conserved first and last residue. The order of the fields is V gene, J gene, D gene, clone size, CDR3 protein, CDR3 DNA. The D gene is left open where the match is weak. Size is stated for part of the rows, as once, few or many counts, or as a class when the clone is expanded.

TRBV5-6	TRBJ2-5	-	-	CASSSTGQGGETQYF	TGTGCCAGCAGCTCCACCGGGCAGGGGGGAGAGACCCAGTACTTC
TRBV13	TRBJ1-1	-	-	CASSSDQGSTEAFF	TGTGCCAGCAGCTCAGACCAGGGCTCCACTGAAGCTTTCTTT
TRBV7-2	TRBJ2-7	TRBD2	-	CASSLVGTSGREQYF	TGTGCCAGCAGCTTAGTAGGGACTAGCGGGAGAGAGCAGTACTTC
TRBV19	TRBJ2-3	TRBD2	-	CASSIAASGSTSTDTQYF	TGTGCCAGTAGTATTGCGGCTAGCGGGTCCACTAGCACAGATACGCAGTATTTT
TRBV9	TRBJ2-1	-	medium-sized	CASSVVVDPYNEQFF	TGTGCCAGCAGCGTAGTTGTAGATCCCTACAATGAGCAGTTCTTC
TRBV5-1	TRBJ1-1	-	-	CASSRSGLETEAFF	TGCGCCAGCAGCCGGAGTGGACTGGAGACTGAAGCTTTCTTT
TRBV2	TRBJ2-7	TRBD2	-	CASSEFGLANYEQYF	TGTGCCAGCAGTGAATTTGGACTAGCGAACTACGAGCAGTACTTC
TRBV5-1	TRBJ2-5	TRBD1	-	CASRTPKGAEETQYF	TGCGCCAGCAGAACACCCAAGGGGGCTGAAGAGACCCAGTACTTC
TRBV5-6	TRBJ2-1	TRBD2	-	CASSQAASGDGEQFF	TGTGCCAGCAGCCAGGCGGCTAGCGGGGACGGTGAGCAGTTCTTC
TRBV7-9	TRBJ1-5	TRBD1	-	CASSLAGTETNQPQHF	TGTGCCAGCAGCTTAGCCGGGACAGAGACCAATCAGCCCCAGCATTTT
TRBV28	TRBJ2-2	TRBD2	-	CASSSASGSRTGELFF	TGTGCCAGCAGTTCGGCTAGCGGGAGCCGCACCGGGGAGCTGTTTTTT
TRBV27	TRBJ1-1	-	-	CASSSTTGRRPEAFF	TGTGCCAGCAGTTCCACGACAGGCCGAAGGCCTGAAGCTTTCTTT
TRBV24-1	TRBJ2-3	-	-	CATGQADTQYF	TGTGCCACCGGGCAGGCAGATACGCAGTATTTT
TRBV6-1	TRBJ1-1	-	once	CASSEPGWNTEAFF	TGTGCCAGCAGTGAACCGGGGTGGAACACTGAAGCTTTCTTT
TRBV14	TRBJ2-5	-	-	CASSQARETQYF	TGTGCCAGCAGCCAAGCCCGAGAGACCCAGTACTTC
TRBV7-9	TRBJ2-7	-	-	CASSVTSFEQYF	TGTGCCAGCAGCGTTACTTCGTTCGAGCAGTACTTC
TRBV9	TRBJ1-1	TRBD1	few	CASARDRVIEAFF	TGTGCCAGCGCCAGGGACAGGGTGATTGAAGCTTTCTTT
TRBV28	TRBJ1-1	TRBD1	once	CASRDRGVGNTEAFF	TGTGCCAGCAGAGACAGGGGTGTGGGGAACACTGAAGCTTTCTTT
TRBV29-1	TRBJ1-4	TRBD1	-	CAALLQGGTNEKLFF	TGCGCAGCGTTGTTACAGGGGGGAACTAATGAAAAACTGTTTTTT
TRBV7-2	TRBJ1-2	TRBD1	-	CASSLLRGTGVGGYTF	TGTGCCAGCAGCTTATTAAGAGGGACAGGGGTCGGTGGCTACACCTTC
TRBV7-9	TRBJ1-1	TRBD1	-	CASSLAAGQGRAFF	TGTGCCAGCAGCTTAGCGGCTGGACAGGGGCGAGCTTTCTTT
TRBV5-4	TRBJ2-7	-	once	CASRVEMERYEQYF	TGTGCCAGCAGGGTTGAGATGGAGAGATACGAGCAGTACTTC